The T cell receptor (beta chain) under discussion was sequenced for a study of T cell responses to AZD1222 COVID-19 vaccine. Study summary: Whether given at about 4 or about 12 weeks, second doses were pooled.

General study findings and limits: The reported proportion of spike-specific TCRs targeting unmutated variant regions was nearly half. It should be noted that donors were predominantly white British and more often female, and clonal diversity was possibly underestimated. Repertoire sampling was restricted to post-peak T cell response timepoints.

The repertoire was sequenced with immunoSEQ multiplex PCR; TCRdb's copy has only in-frame clones and lacks some. Among more than 95,000 clones listed, just over 85% were seen once. Comment on this clone: No antigen is known for it.

Between the trimmed V and J ends, which lost 11 bases and 0 bases, there was a span of 11 bases. The CDR3 covers 13 residues. Germline values: CDR1 KGHDR, CDR2 SFDVKD. The sequence came from an adult in good health. The sequencing used peripheral blood, collected on day 0 of AZD1222 vaccination. The V gene is TRBV24-1, the J gene TRBJ2-3; D might be TRBD2 (5 bases). The CDR3 protein is CASRSGSTDTQYF. The CDR3 DNA is TGTGCCAGCAGGTCGGGAAGCACAGATACGCAGTATTTT.